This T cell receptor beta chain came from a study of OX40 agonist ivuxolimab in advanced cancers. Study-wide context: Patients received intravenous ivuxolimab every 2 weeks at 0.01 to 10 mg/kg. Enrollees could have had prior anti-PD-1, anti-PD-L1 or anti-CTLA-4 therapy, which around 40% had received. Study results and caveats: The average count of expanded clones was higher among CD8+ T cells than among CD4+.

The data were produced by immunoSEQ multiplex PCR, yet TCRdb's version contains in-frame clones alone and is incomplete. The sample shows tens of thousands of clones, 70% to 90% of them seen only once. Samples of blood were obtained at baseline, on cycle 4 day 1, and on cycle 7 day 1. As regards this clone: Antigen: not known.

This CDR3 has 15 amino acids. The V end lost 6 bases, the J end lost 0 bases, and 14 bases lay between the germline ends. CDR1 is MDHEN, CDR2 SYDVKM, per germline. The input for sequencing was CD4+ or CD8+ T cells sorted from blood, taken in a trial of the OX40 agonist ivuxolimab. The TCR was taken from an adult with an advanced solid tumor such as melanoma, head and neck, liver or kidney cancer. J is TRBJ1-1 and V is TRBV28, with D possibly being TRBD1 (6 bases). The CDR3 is CASRRGGDMNTEAFF. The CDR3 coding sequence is TGTGCCAGCAGAAGAGGGGGGGATATGAACACTGAAGCTTTCTTT.